What follows are 29 T cell receptor beta chains derived from one specimen sequenced in a study of cytomegalovirus exposure and HLA in healthy donors. Only in-frame clones appear in the TCRdb table, and some are missing; sequencing was by immunoSEQ multiplex PCR. The data hold around 190,000 clones, with about nine tenths observed a single time. Sequenced: PBMCs. These receptors were taken from a man aged 30 to 45 in good health and CMV-seropositive.

The V call is TRBV2, the J call TRBJ2-7, with 7 bases fitting TRBD1. This CDR3 spans 12 amino acids. Per germline, CDR1 SNHLY and CDR2 FYNNEI. J gave up 9 bases and V 5 bases, and 7 bases lay outside the gene matches. The chain's CDR3 is CASSPGQLRQYF. In DNA, the CDR3 is TGTGCCAGCAGTCCGGGACAGCTAAGGCAGTACTTC.

This clone was seen a single time. V is TRBV7-9 and J is TRBJ2-3; no definite D call. This CDR3 is built from 16 residues. Looked up from germline, CDR1 is SEHNR and CDR2 is FQNEAQ (reference sequence). V was clipped by 5 bases and J by 2 bases, with 17 bases between them. The CDR3 DNA reads TGTGCCAGCAGCCACGGTTCCCGCTCTACCACAGATACGCAGTATTTT. Encoded protein: CASSHGSRSTTDTQYF.

In its sample, this clone was seen a few times. The CDR3 region has the DNA TGTGCCAGCAGTGACACTCTGGACGGCTACACCTTC. Translating it yields CASSDTLDGYTF. The chain combines TRBV2 with TRBJ1-2, with D hard to call. The CDR3 has 12 amino acids. V dropped 3 bases and J dropped 8 bases, with 10 bases sitting between them. Germline V gene data show CDR1 as SNHLY and CDR2 as FYNNEI. The full variable domain, its missing parts supplied by reference TRBV2 and TRBJ1-2, is EPEVTQTPSHQVTQMGQEVILRCVPISNHLYFYWYRQILGQKVEFLVSFYNNEISEKSEIFDDQFSVERPDGSNFTLKIRSTKLEDSAMYFCASSDTLDGYTFGSGTRLTVV.

The CDR3, as DNA: TGTGCCAGCAGGGTAACAACACTCCTTGACGGCTACACCTTC. Its translation: CASRVTTLLDGYTF. V and J are TRBV2 and TRBJ1-2; D ambiguous. This CDR3 region has 14 residues. Between the trimmed V and J ends, which lost 6 bases and 8 bases, there was a span of 19 bases. Germline V lookup: CDR1 SNHLY, CDR2 FYNNEI. Full variable domain (outside the CDR3, taken from reference TRBV2 and TRBJ1-2): EPEVTQTPSHQVTQMGQEVILRCVPISNHLYFYWYRQILGQKVEFLVSFYNNEISEKSEIFDDQFSVERPDGSNFTLKIRSTKLEDSAMYFCASRVTTLLDGYTFGSGTRLTVV.

The J gene is TRBJ2-5, the V gene TRBV2; the match to TRBD1 covers 9 bases. J lost 2 bases, V lost 5 bases, and 9 bases had no gene match. The CDR3 runs 16 residues. Per germline, CDR1 SNHLY and CDR2 FYNNEI. The CDR3 region has the DNA TGTGCCAGCAGTAGTCGCCGGGACAGGGTACAAGAGACCCAGTACTTC. Translated: CASSSRRDRVQETQYF.

The rearrangement uses TRBV14 and TRBJ1-4; TRBD1 is a possible D gene (5 bases). The ends were cut back, 0 bases at V and 5 bases at J, with 10 bases in the middle. Germline-derived CDR1 and CDR2 are SGHDN and FVKESK. CDR3 size: 15 residues. CDR3 in DNA: TGTGCCAGCAGCCAAGAAGGGACCGGGAATGAAAAACTGTTTTTT. This translates into CASSQEGTGNEKLFF.

The V gene is TRBV6-5, the J gene TRBJ2-7; 10 bases are shared with TRBD1. CDR1 and CDR2 (germline): MNHEY, SVGAGI. The CDR3 extends over 13 amino acids. V shed 6 bases and J 6 bases; nucleotides not matched to a gene: 5. The CDR3 nucleotides read TGTGCCAGCAGAATTGGACAGGGGGGCGAGCAGTACTTC. Its translation: CASRIGQGGEQYF.

The chain uses TRBV7-9 and TRBJ2-2; D perhaps matches TRBD1 (6 bases). Trimming took 5 bases from V and 5 from J, leaving 9 bases between them. There are 13 residues in the CDR3. Germline values: CDR1 SEHNR, CDR2 FQNEAQ (reference sequence). The chain's CDR3 is CASSLGQTGELFF. DNA of the CDR3: TGTGCCAGCAGCCTTGGACAGACCGGGGAGCTGTTTTTT.

This chain connects TRBV19 to TRBJ1-2; TRBD1 is a possible D gene (5 bases). V was clipped by 5 bases and J by 3 bases, with 10 bases between them. The CDR3 has 13 amino acids. Germline-derived CDR1 and CDR2 are LNHDA and SQIVND (reference sequence). The CDR3 is CASSLTRDYGYTF. CDR3 DNA: TGTGCCAGTAGTTTAACCAGGGACTATGGCTACACCTTC.

The chain joins TRBV9 to TRBJ2-2; D might be TRBD1 (6 bases). V shed 2 bases and J shed 5 bases, with 10 bases lying between them. The CDR3 loop spans 14 amino acids. The germline gives CDR1 SGDLS, CDR2 YYNGEE. The CDR3 sequence is CASSVGQGTGELFF. For the CDR3, the DNA is TGTGCCAGCAGCGTCGGGCAGGGGACCGGGGAGCTGTTTTTT.

J is TRBJ2-1 and V is TRBV25-1, with 10 bases fitting TRBD1. The junction had 15 bases not matched to a gene; V was cut back by 4 bases and J by 9 bases. Germline lookup yields CDR1 MGHDK and CDR2 SYGVNS. The CDR3 runs to 17 residues. CDR3: CASSALTGTGDTGEQFF. For the CDR3, the DNA is TGTGCCAGCAGTGCCTTAACCGGGACAGGGGATACTGGTGAGCAGTTCTTC.

The rearrangement links TRBV5-1 to TRBJ2-5; the D gene is possibly TRBD1 (5 bases). The CDR3 extends over 12 amino acids. V was shortened by 4 bases and J by 5 bases, with 9 bases between the two germline ends. The germline V gene encodes CDR1 SGHRS and CDR2 YFSETQ. CDR3 bases: TGCGCCAGCAGCCCGCCAGGGGAGACCCAGTACTTC. This translates into CASSPPGETQYF.

The CDR3 loop reads CASRETTGLNQPQHF. The CDR3 bases are TGCGCCAGCAGGGAAACGACAGGGCTCAATCAGCCCCAGCATTTT. The V and J genes are TRBV5-1 and TRBJ1-5; TRBD1 matches at 7 bases. V lost 5 bases, J lost 3 bases, and 8 bases stayed unmatched. The CDR3 is made up of 15 amino acids. Germline CDR1 is SGHRS and CDR2 is YFSETQ.

The V and J genes are TRBV10-3 and TRBJ2-5; 9 positions match TRBD1. J lost 9 bases, V lost 4 bases, and 3 bases had no gene match. The germline CDR1 and CDR2 sequences are ENHRY and SYGVKD. The length of the CDR3 is 12 residues. DNA for the CDR3: TGTGCCATCAGTGGGACAGGGGAGGCCCAGTACTTC. As protein: CAISGTGEAQYF.

The V call is TRBV27, the J call TRBJ2-7; the D gene is possibly TRBD1 (5 bases). Trimming removed 3 bases at V and 4 bases at J, with 28 bases between. Germline V gives CDR1 MNHEY, CDR2 SMNVEV (reference sequence). The CDR3 consists of 19 residues. This CDR3 reads CASSFGPPTAQGPRYEQYF. DNA of the CDR3: TGTGCCAGCAGTTTCGGACCACCCACAGCGCAGGGTCCTAGGTACGAGCAGTACTTC.

The V gene is TRBV5-1, the J gene TRBJ2-7, with D tentatively TRBD1 (6 bases). CDR1 and CDR2 (germline): SGHRS, YFSETQ. CDR3 length: 13 residues. V was shortened by 2 bases and J by 7 bases, with 13 bases between the two germline ends. The CDR3 DNA sequence: TGCGCCAGCAGCTTTGAGGGGGTAGGGGAGCAGTACTTC. Translating gives CASSFEGVGEQYF.

This chain connects TRBV5-1 to TRBJ1-6; weak D call: TRBD1 (6 bases). Germline CDR1 SGHRS, CDR2 YFSETQ. The CDR3 spans 17 residues. Trimming cost V 4 bases and J 7 bases, with 21 bases left between them. The CDR3 here is CASSQSEPQGPNSPLHF. The CDR3 DNA sequence: TGCGCCAGCAGCCAAAGCGAGCCCCAGGGGCCCAATTCACCCCTCCACTTT.

This chain uses TRBV6-5 with TRBJ2-2; D is possibly TRBD1 or TRBD2 (5 bases each). The germline V gene has CDR1 MNHEY and CDR2 SVGAGI. V lost 5 bases and J lost 3, with 10 bases in between. The length of the CDR3 is 14 residues. The CDR3 sequence: CASSRDRYTGELFF. The CDR3 bases are TGTGCCAGCAGTCGGGACCGATACACCGGGGAGCTGTTTTTT.

V gene TRBV6-5 combines with J gene TRBJ2-7; D unresolved. Germline V lookup: CDR1 MNHEY, CDR2 SVGAGI. This CDR3 has 15 amino acids. V lost 2 bases and J lost 0, with 11 bases in between. The CDR3 loop reads CASSYLPTNSYEQYF. CDR3 nucleotides: TGTGCCAGCAGTTACCTCCCCACCAACTCCTACGAGCAGTACTTC.

The V gene is TRBV7-9, the J gene TRBJ1-1, with 7 bases aligning to TRBD1. This CDR3 spans 14 amino acids. Losses at the gene ends were 3 bases for V and 1 base for J; bases not matched to a gene: 2. Germline V gene lookup returns CDR1 SEHNR and CDR2 FQNEAQ (reference sequence). CDR3 in DNA: TGTGCCAGCAGCTTTGGGACAGAGAACACTGAAGCTTTCTTT. This gives the protein CASSFGTENTEAFF.

This rearrangement joins TRBV13 to TRBJ2-1, with D uncertain. Germline CDR1 PRHDT, CDR2 FYEKMQ (reference sequence). The CDR3 sequence is 14 residues long. Trimming cost V 6 bases and J 5 bases, with 14 bases left between them. The CDR3 bases are TGTGCCAGCAGGGATTTTTCGCACCACAATGAGCAGTTCTTC. It is translated as CASRDFSHHNEQFF. The full variable domain, in which reference TRBV13 and TRBJ2-1 provide the parts outside the CDR3, is AAGVIQSPRHLIKEKRETATLKCYPIPRHDTVYWYQQGPGQDPQFLISFYEKMQSDKGSIPDRFSAQQFSDYHSELNMSSLELGDSALYFCASRDFSHHNEQFFGPGTRLTVL.

This sequence joins TRBV29-1 and TRBJ2-1, with a weak D call TRBD2 (6 bases). Germline-derived CDR1 and CDR2 are SQVTM and ANQGSEA. The CDR3 sequence is 13 residues long. Deletions cut 7 bases from V and 7 bases from J, with 17 bases between. The chain's CDR3 is CSAWREGINEQFF. For the CDR3, the DNA is TGCAGCGCGTGGAGGGAAGGGATAAATGAGCAGTTCTTC.

The chain recombines TRBV27 with TRBJ2-1, with 8 bases lining up with TRBD2. CDR3 length: 12 residues. V lost 5 bases and J lost 15; bases outside the gene matches: 9. Germline loops: CDR1 MNHEY, CDR2 SMNVEV (reference sequence). CDR3 residues: CASSPGLGTRFF. The CDR3 DNA reads TGTGCCAGCAGTCCGGGACTAGGGACCCGGTTCTTC.

This sequence joins TRBV21-1 and TRBJ2-7; TRBD2 is the table's D call, not checked against the DNA. TRBV21-1 is flagged as a pseudogene. This CDR3 region has 17 residues. The CDR3 bases are TGTGCCAGCAGCAAATCCGATCCTAGCGGAGCGCCTTTCGAGCAGTACTTC. Translated: CASSKSDPSGAPFEQYF.

This chain joins TRBV7-2 and TRBJ2-7, with TRBD2 matching over 9 bases. Per germline, CDR1 SGHTA and CDR2 FQGNSA. This CDR3 spans 12 amino acids. J was trimmed by 3 bases and V by 11 bases; bases with no gene match: 5. DNA of the CDR3: TGTGCCTGCGGGAGGGGTGGCTACGAGCAGTACTTC. Translating it yields CACGRGGYEQYF. The full variable domain, its missing parts supplied by reference TRBV7-2 and TRBJ2-7, is GAGVSQSPSNKVTEKGKDVELRCDPISGHTALYWYRQSLGQGLEFLIYFQGNSAPDKSGLPSDRFSAERTGGSVSTLTIQRTQQEDSAVYLCACGRGGYEQYFGPGTRLTVT.

The V gene is TRBV11-3, the J gene TRBJ2-4, with D uncertain. Germline CDR1 SGHNT, CDR2 YENEEA. CDR3 length: 11 amino acids. V lost 2 bases, J lost 8 bases, and 4 bases lay in between. DNA of the CDR3: TGTGCCAGCAGCTTACAGGACATTCAGTACTTC. Translated, it gives CASSLQDIQYF.

This sequence joins TRBV6-5 and TRBJ1-2; maybe TRBD1 (5 bases). V was clipped by 7 bases and J by 4 bases, with 16 bases between them. Germline lookup yields CDR1 MNHEY and CDR2 SVGAGI. This CDR3 spans 14 amino acids. CDR3 sequence (DNA): TGTGCCAGCACCCCGGGGGGTTTCGTCTATGGCTACACCTTC. Residues: CASTPGGFVYGYTF.

The rearrangement joins TRBV9 to TRBJ2-7; 7 bases fit TRBD2. V was pared by 0 bases and J by 3 bases, with 3 bases of the junction left unmatched. Germline CDR1 reads SGDLS; CDR2 reads YYNGEE. The CDR3 has 14 residues. The CDR3 DNA reads TGTGCCAGCAGCGTAGCTACGGGGGGCTACGAGCAGTACTTC. Translating gives CASSVATGGYEQYF.

CDR3: CSVEVEYYEQYF. CDR3 sequence (DNA): TGCAGCGTTGAGGTGGAATACTACGAGCAGTACTTC. V is TRBV29-1 and J is TRBJ2-7; no firm D call. CDR1 is SQVTM, CDR2 ANQGSEA, per germline. The V and J ends lost 3 bases and 3 bases respectively, with 9 bases between them. This CDR3 has 12 residues.